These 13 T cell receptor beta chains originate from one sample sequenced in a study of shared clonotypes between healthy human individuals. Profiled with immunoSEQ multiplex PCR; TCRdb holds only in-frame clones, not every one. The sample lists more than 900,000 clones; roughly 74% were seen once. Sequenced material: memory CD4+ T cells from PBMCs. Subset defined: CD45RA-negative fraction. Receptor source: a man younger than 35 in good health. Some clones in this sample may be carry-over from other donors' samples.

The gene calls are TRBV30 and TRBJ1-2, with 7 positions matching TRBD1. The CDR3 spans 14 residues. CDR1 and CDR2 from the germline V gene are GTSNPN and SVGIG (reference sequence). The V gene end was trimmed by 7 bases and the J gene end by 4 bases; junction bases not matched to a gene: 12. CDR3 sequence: CASTWDSLAYGYTF. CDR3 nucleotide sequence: TGTGCCTCTACATGGGACAGTCTCGCCTATGGCTACACCTTC.

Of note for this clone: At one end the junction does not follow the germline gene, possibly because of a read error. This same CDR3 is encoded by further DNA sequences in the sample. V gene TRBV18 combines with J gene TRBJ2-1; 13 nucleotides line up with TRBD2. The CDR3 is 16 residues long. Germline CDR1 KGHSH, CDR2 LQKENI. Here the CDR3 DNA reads TGCGCCAGCTCACCACGTGGACTAGCGGGAGCGGAGGAGCAGTTCTTC. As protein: CASSPRGLAGAEEQFF.

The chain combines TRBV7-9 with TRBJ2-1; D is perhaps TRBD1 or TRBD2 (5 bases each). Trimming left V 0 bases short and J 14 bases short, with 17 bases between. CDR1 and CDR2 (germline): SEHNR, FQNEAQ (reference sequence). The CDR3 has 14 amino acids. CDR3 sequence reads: CASSLAPVGQGEFF. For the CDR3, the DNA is TGTGCCAGCAGCTTAGCGCCTGTGGGGCAGGGAGAGTTCTTC. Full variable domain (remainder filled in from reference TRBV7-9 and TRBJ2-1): DTGVSQNPRHKITKRGQNVTFRCDPISEHNRLYWYRQTLGQGPEFLTYFQNEAQLEKSRLLSDRFSAERPKGSFSTLEIQRTEQGDSAMYLCASSLAPVGQGEFFGPGTRLTVL.

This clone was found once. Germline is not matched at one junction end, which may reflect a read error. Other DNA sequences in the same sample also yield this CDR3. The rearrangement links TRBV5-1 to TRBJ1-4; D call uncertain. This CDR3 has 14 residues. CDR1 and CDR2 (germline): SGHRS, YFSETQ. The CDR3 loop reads CASSLAGQNEKLFF. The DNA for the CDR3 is TGCGCGAGCAGCTTGGCGGGCCAGAATGAAAAACTGTTTTTT. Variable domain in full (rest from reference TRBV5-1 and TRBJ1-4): KAGVTQTPRYLIKTRGQQVTLSCSPISGHRSVSWYQQTPGQGLQFLFEYFSETQRNKGNFPGRFSGRQFSNSRSEMNVSTLELGDSALYLCASSLAGQNEKLFFGSGTQLSVL.

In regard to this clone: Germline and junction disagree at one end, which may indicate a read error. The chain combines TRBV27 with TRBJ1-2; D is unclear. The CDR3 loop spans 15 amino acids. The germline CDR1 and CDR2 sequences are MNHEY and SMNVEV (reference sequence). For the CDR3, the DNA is TGTGCCAGCAGATTATACCCGGTAACGGGCTATGGCTACACCTTC. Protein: CASRLYPVTGYGYTF.

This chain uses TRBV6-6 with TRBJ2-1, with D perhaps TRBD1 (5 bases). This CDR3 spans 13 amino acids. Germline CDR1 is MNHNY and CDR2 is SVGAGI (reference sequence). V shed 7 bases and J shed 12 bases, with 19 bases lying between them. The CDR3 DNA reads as TGTGCCAGCACCTTGACAGCCACATCTGCGCAGTTCTTC. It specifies CASTLTATSAQFF.

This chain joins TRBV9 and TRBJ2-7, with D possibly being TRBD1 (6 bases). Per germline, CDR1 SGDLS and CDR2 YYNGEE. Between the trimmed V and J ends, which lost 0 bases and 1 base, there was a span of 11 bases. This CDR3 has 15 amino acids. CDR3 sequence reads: CASSVEQGASYEQYF. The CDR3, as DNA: TGTGCCAGCAGCGTAGAACAGGGCGCGTCCTACGAGCAGTACTTC.

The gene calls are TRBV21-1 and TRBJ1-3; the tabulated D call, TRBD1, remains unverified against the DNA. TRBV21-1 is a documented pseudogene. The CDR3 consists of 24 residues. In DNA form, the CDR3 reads TGTGCCAGCAGCTCTCCGACCGGGACAGGGGGTAGTATGTGCCCTTTTCACTCTGGAAACACCATATATTTT. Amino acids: CASSSPTGTGGSMCPFHSGNTIYF.

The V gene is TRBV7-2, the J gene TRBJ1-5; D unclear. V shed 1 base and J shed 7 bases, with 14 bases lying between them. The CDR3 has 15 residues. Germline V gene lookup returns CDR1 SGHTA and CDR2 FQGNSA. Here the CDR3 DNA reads TGTGCCAGCAGCTTAGTTGTCTCTGGGATCCAGCCCCAGCATTTT. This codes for CASSLVVSGIQPQHF.

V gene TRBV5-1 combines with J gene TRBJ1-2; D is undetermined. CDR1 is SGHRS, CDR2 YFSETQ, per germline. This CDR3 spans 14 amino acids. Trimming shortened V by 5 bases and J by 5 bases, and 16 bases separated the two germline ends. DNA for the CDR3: TGCGCCAGCAGTCCAAGCCTGGGATCATATGGCTACACCTTC. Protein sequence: CASSPSLGSYGYTF.

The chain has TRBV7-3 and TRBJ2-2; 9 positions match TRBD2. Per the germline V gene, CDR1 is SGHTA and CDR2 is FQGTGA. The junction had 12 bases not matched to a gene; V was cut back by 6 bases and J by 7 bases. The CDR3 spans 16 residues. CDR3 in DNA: TGTGCCAGCAGTGGACTGGGTAGCGGGAGCGGCGGGGAGCTGTTTTTT. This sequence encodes CASSGLGSGSGGELFF.

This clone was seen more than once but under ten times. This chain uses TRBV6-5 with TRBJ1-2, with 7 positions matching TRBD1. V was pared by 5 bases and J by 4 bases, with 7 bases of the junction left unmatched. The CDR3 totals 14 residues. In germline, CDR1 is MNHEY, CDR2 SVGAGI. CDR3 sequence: CASSPPGTAYGYTF. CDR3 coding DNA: TGTGCCAGCAGTCCCCCCGGGACAGCCTATGGCTACACCTTC.

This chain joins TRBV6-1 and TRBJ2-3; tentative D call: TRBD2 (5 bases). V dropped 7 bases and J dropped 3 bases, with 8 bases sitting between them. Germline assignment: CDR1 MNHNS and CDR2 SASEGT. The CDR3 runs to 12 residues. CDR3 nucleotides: TGTGCCAGCACGGGCGGGACAGATACGCAGTATTTT. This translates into CASTGGTDTQYF.